The present T cell receptor (beta chain) was sequenced within a study of PD-1 blockade in classical Hodgkin lymphoma. On the study more broadly: Nivolumab 3 mg/kg was given intravenously every 2 weeks.

Study observations and caveats: Reports described newly diagnosed patients as having lower baseline TCR diversity than healthy donors. Baseline diversity resembling that of newly diagnosed patients was seen in complete responders.

The protocol was immunoSEQ multiplex PCR, while the TCRdb copy is restricted to in-frame clones and leaves out a portion. This table holds about 43,000 clones, roughly 73% found once. Comments on this clone: Its antigen is as yet unknown.

Brentuximab vedotin exposure varied among the patients, all of whom had relapsed after autologous stem cell transplantation. The best responses consisted of complete response, partial response or progressive disease. The CDR3 covers 12 residues. Trimming left V 0 bases short and J 7 bases short, with 4 bases between. CDR1 and CDR2 from the germline V gene are SGHRS and YFSETQ. V gene TRBV5-1 combines with J gene TRBJ2-2; D uncertain. The source material was peripheral blood mononuclear cells (PBMCs), sampled at baseline. The receptor was isolated from a human donor with classical Hodgkin lymphoma. The CDR3 reads CASSLEVGELFF. The CDR3 nucleotides are TGCGCCAGCAGCTTGGAGGTCGGGGAGCTGTTTTTT.